Following are 10 T cell receptor beta chains from one sample sequenced in a study of identical twins. TCRdb redid the calling of the 5' RACE reads with MiXCR, one entry per CDR3 protein. The top ten hold roughly 1.6% of the sample, which has 640,000 or so distinct CDR3 sequences, around 6.1% seen once. Source material: naive T cells sorted from blood. These receptor sequences come from a man aged 18 to 30 in good health.

This chain joins TRBV7-8 and TRBJ2-1; TRBD1 matches at 8 bases. V lost 4 bases to trimming and J lost 4 bases; unmatched junction nucleotides: 18. Germline lookup yields CDR1 SGHVS and CDR2 FQNEAQ. The CDR3 sequence is 19 residues long. The CDR3 sequence: CASSSPGQGRLASYNEQFF. The CDR3 DNA reads TGTGCCAGCAGCTCGCCTGGACAGGGCCGCCTGGCCTCATACAATGAGCAGTTCTTC.

This clonotype turned up a few times. The chain uses TRBV14 and TRBJ2-7; tentative D call: TRBD2 (5 bases). The germline gives CDR1 SGHDN, CDR2 FVKESK. The CDR3 length is 14 residues. V lost 2 bases and J lost 4, with 12 bases in between. The CDR3 nucleotides are TGTGCCAGCAGCCAATACACGGGATCATACGAGCAGTACTTC. It yields the protein CASSQYTGSYEQYF. Full variable domain (outside the CDR3, taken from reference TRBV14 and TRBJ2-7): EAGVTQFPSHSVIEKGQTVTLRCDPISGHDNLYWYRRVMGKEIKFLLHFVKESKQDESGMPNNRFLAERTGGTYSTLKVQPAELEDSGVYFCASSQYTGSYEQYFGPGTRLTVT.

The rearrangement joins TRBV7-9 to TRBJ2-1; tentative D call: TRBD2 (6 bases). CDR3 size: 14 residues. Germline loops: CDR1 SEHNR, CDR2 FQNEAQ (reference sequence). V was clipped by 5 bases and J by 3 bases, with 11 bases between them. The CDR3 loop is CASSRSTSYNEQFF. The DNA of the CDR3 is TGTGCCAGCAGCCGCTCGACTAGCTACAATGAGCAGTTCTTC.

This clonotype was observed at least ten times. The V gene is TRBV5-1, the J gene TRBJ1-1; no clear D gene. V was clipped by 1 base and J by 1 base, with 2 bases between them. The CDR3 contains 12 residues. CDR1 is SGHRS, CDR2 YFSETQ, per germline. As DNA, the CDR3 is TGCGCCAGCAGCTTGAAGAACACTGAAGCTTTCTTT. It encodes CASSLKNTEAFF.

The chain links TRBV12-3 or TRBV12-4 to TRBJ2-7; 11 bases line up with TRBD1. V lost 5 bases, J lost 0 bases, and 6 bases stayed unmatched. There are 16 residues in the CDR3. This chain's CDR3 is CASSPGGTGGSYEQYV. The CDR3 DNA is TGTGCCAGCAGTCCTGGGGGGACAGGGGGCTCCTACGAGCAGTACGTC.

This clonotype was observed many times. V usage is TRBV29-1 and J usage is TRBJ1-2, with 8 positions matching TRBD1. From germline, CDR1 is SQVTM and CDR2 ANQGSEA. V shed 7 bases and J 8 bases; nucleotides not matched to a gene: 6. This CDR3 has 11 residues. Written as DNA, the CDR3 is TGCAGCGGGTTGACAGGGGCCGGCTACACCTTC. The encoded protein is CSGLTGAGYTF. Full variable domain (outside the CDR3, taken from reference TRBV29-1 and TRBJ1-2): SAVISQKPSRDICQRGTSLTIQCQVDSQVTMMFWYRQQPGQSLTLIATANQGSEATYESGFVIDKFPISRPNLTFSTLTVSNMSPEDSSIYLCSGLTGAGYTFGSGTRLTVV.

This clonotype was observed a few times. The chain has TRBV18 and TRBJ2-1, with D possibly TRBD1 on 5 matching bases. The CDR3 is 16 residues long. The germline V gene encodes CDR1 KGHSH and CDR2 LQKENI. Trimming shortened V by 5 bases and J by 5 bases, and 19 bases separated the two germline ends. The chain's CDR3 is CASSIKVRAVNNEQFF. CDR3 bases: TGTGCCAGCTCAATAAAGGTCAGGGCGGTCAACAATGAGCAGTTCTTC.

This clonotype was seen at least ten times. The rearrangement joins TRBV11-1 to TRBJ2-7; TRBD1 or TRBD2 may be the D gene (5 bases each). The CDR3 is made up of 14 amino acids. In germline, CDR1 is SGHAT, CDR2 FQDESV (reference sequence). The V gene lost 1 base and the J gene lost 1 base, with 8 bases spanning the gap. In DNA form, the CDR3 reads TGTGCCAGCAGCTTAGGGGACCGATCCTACGAGCAGTACTTC. Translating gives CASSLGDRSYEQYF.

This clonotype was observed at least ten times. The gene calls are TRBV20-1 and TRBJ2-2; the D gene could be TRBD1 or TRBD2 (5 bases each). Germline V gives CDR1 DFQATT, CDR2 SNEGSKA (reference sequence). This CDR3 has 15 residues. Trimming shortened V by 1 base and J by 4 bases, and 13 bases separated the two germline ends. CDR3 protein: CSARALGVPTGELFF. Written as DNA, the CDR3 is TGCAGTGCTAGAGCTTTGGGGGTGCCCACCGGGGAGCTGTTTTTT.

The table lists this clonotype with many counts. The chain is built from TRBV20-1 and TRBJ2-1; the match to TRBD2 covers 11 bases. The CDR3 loop spans 15 amino acids. Trimming at V came to 5 bases and at J to 4 bases, leaving 7 bases not matched to a gene. Germline assignment: CDR1 DFQATT and CDR2 SNEGSKA (reference sequence). The CDR3 sequence is CSALSGRGPYNEQFF. The CDR3 DNA reads as TGCAGTGCTCTTAGCGGGAGGGGACCTTACAATGAGCAGTTCTTC.